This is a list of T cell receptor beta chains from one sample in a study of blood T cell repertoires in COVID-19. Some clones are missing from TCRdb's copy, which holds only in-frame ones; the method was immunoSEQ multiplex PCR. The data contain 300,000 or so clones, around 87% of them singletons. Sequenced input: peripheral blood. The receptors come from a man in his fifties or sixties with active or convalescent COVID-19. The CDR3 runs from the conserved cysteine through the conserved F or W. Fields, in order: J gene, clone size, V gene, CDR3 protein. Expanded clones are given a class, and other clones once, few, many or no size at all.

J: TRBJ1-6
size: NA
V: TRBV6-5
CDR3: CASRNRGSGSPLHF

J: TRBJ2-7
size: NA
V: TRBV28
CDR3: CASSPVRQGTLYEQYF

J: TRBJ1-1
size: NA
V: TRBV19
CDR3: CASSIGGQWNTEAFF

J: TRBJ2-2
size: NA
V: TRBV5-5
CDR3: CASSFPTGRNTGELFF

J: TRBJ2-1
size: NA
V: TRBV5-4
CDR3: CASSPGTFYNEQFF

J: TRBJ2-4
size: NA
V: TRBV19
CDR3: CASSIGTSSSHIQYF

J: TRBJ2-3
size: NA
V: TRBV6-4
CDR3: CASSDSGSATSTDTQYF

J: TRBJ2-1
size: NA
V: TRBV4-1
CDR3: CASSQGLDPLLYNEQFF

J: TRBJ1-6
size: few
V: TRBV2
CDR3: CASSVSGVNSYNSPLHF

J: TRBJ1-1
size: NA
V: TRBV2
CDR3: CASSRQILNTEAFF

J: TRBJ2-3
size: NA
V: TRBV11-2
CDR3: CASSLVRQGRGTDTQYF

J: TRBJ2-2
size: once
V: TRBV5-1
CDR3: CASSLDRTGVPGELFF

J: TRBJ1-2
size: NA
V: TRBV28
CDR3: CASTLLLRVDYGYTF

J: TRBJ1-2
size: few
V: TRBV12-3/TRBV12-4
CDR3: CASSPQVDYGYTF

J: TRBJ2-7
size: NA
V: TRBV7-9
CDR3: CASSRDRDEQYF

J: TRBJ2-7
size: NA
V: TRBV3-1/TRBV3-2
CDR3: CASSQGHTEQYF

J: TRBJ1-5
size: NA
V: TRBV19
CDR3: CASSTGTVGYQPQHF

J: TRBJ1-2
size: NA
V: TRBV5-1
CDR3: CASRRPGGNYGYTF

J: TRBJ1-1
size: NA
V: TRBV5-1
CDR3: CASSKTGSNTEAFF

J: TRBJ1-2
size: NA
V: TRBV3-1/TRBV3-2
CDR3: CASSHPIRGRGSNYGYTF

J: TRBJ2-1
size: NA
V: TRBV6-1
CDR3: CASSDPTRAGNNEQFF

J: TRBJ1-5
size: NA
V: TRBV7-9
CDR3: CASSFSQAGQPQHF

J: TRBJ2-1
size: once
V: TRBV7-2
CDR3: CASSFGLAGGKEQFF

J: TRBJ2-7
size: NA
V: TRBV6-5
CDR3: CASLGQSSYEQYF

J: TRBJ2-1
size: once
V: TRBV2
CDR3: CASSDDTHNEQFF

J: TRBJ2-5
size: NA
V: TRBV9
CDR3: CASSVDTSGEETQYF

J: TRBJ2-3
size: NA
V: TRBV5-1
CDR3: CASSRQGPSTDTQYF

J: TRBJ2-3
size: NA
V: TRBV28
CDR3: CASSYRGPDTQYF

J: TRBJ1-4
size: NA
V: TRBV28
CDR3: CASRADREATNEKLFF

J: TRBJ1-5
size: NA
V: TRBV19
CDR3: CASSNRRTGVIESNQPQHF

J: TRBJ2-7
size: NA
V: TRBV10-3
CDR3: CAISESRGGYEQYF

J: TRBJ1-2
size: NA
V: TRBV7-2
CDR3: CASRPATGAMGGYTF

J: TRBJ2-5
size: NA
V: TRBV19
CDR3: CASSLGTGQGQETQYF

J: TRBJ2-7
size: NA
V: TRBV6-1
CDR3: CASSDNWGLSYEQYF

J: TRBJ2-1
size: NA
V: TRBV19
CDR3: CASSMSGSGDNEQFF

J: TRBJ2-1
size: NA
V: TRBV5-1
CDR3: CASSLGTSGVGQFF

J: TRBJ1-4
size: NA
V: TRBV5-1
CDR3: CASSSATEGEKLFF

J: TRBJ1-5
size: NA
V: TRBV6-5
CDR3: CASSYSGQGSHQPQHF

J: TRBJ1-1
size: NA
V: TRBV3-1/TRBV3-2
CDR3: CASSQRDKNTEAFF

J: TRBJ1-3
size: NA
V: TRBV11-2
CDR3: CASSPARGTGNTIYF

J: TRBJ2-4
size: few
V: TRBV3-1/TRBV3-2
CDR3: CASSRRTGIWAIQYF

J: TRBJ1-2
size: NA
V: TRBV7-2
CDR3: CASSFRGAGYTF

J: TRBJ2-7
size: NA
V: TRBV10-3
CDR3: CAIGAVAEQYF

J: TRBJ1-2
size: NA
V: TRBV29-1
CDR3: CSVLPHLDGDYGYTF

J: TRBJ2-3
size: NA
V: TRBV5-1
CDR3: CASSSQGITDTQYF

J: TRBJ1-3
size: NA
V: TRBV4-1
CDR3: CASSQRRGGRDDTIYF

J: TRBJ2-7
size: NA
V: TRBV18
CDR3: CASSLGLAGEIDEQYF

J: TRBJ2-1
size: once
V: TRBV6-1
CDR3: CASSEPVGHTHNEQFF